This T cell receptor (beta chain) came from a study of shared clonotypes between healthy human individuals. On the study more broadly: Three CD4 naive, three CD4 memory, two CD8 naive and one CD8 memory plate were used per donor. Study-wide findings and caveats: The four-donor shared clonotypes exceeded non-shared clonotypes in generation probability, with non-shared ones scoring lower. On the whole, naive subsets had larger estimated richness than memory subsets had. Between several donors, naive CD4 clonotypes were shared at a level of approximately 5%.

Note on this clone: Its target is unknown.

The table came from immunoSEQ multiplex PCR; TCRdb's copy has only in-frame clones and leaves some out. Among some 2.4 million clones listed, 93% were seen once. Sequencing used naive CD4+ T cells from PBMCs. The subset: CD45RA+ positively selected. This clonotype originated in a man between 18 and 29 years old in good health. Some clones in this sample may be carry-over from other donors' samples.

The DNA of the CDR3 is TGTGCCAGCAGCGGGACTAGCGGGAGTCATAATGAGCAGTTCTTC. Translating gives CASSGTSGSHNEQFF. The genes are TRBV6-1 and TRBJ2-1; TRBD2 aligns across 14 bases. The CDR3 loop spans 15 amino acids. V dropped 6 bases and J dropped 7; count of bases not matched to a gene: 5. The germline gives CDR1 MNHNS, CDR2 SASEGT.